One sample yielded the 30 T cell receptor beta chains listed below, sequenced in a study of blood T cell repertoires in COVID-19 (dated by TCRdb to the early 2020s). The library came from the immunoSEQ multiplex PCR assay. TCRdb obtained this table from immuneACCESS and retained in-frame rearrangements with V and J assigned. These tables miss some clones; where compared with another copy, unresolved V genes account for less than half of the shortfall, and the remainder is unexplained. This sample comprises some 250,000 clones, roughly 80% of them detected only once. Of the sample, 3% to 4% falls within the top ten clones. The sequenced material came from peripheral blood. The receptor set was obtained from a woman aged 18-29 years with acute or convalescent COVID-19.

A remark on this clone: This sample includes further DNA sequences coding for the same CDR3. This sequence joins TRBV19 and TRBJ1-5, with 10 bases that match TRBD1. With V trimmed by 4 bases and J by 5 bases, 5 bases remained unmatched. The V gene's germline CDR1 is LNHDA and CDR2 SQIVND (reference sequence). This CDR3 has 15 amino acids. The CDR3 DNA reads as TGTGCCAGTAGTACGAGGACAGGGGGTGATCAGCCCCAGCATTTT. Translating gives CASSTRTGGDQPQHF.

CDR3 DNA: TGTGCCAGCAGCGTTCTAGCGAACTCCTACGAGCAGTACTTC. This translates into CASSVLANSYEQYF. The gene calls are TRBV9 and TRBJ2-7; TRBD2 is a possible D gene (6 bases). The V gene's germline CDR1 is SGDLS and CDR2 YYNGEE. Trimming shortened V by 2 bases and J by 0 bases, and 9 bases separated the two germline ends. CDR3 length: 14 amino acids.

This rearrangement joins TRBV10-1 to TRBJ2-1; 9 bases match TRBD2. This CDR3 comprises 17 residues. Trimming took 2 bases from V and 3 from J; bases not matched to a gene: 8. Looked up from germline, CDR1 is WNHNN and CDR2 is SYGVQD (reference sequence). DNA of the CDR3: TGCGCCAGCAGTGAGGGTAGCGGGAGTTCGTTCTACAATGAGCAGTTCTTC. The encoded protein is CASSEGSGSSFYNEQFF.

The chain couples TRBV6-5 to TRBJ2-2; D is ambiguous. Trimming took off 0 bases at V and 2 bases at J, with 7 bases between the two ends. Germline V lookup: CDR1 MNHEY, CDR2 SVGAGI. This CDR3 spans 15 amino acids. CDR3 coding DNA: TGTGCCAGCAGTTACTCAAAACTAAACACCGGGGAGCTGTTTTTT. As protein: CASSYSKLNTGELFF.

The chain uses TRBV11-2 and TRBJ2-1; D ambiguous. V lost 5 bases, J lost 4 bases, and 6 bases lay in between. Germline V CDR1 and CDR2: SGHAT, FQNNGV. This CDR3 has 12 amino acids. The CDR3 sequence is CASSPEYNEQFF. CDR3 in DNA: TGTGCCAGCAGCCCGGAGTACAATGAGCAGTTCTTC.

This sequence joins TRBV28 and TRBJ2-1, with D unclear. The CDR3 runs 13 residues. V lost 8 bases and J lost 5, with 13 bases in between. CDR1 MDHEN and CDR2 SYDVKM come from the germline V gene. The CDR3 DNA follows: TGTGCCAGCGCTCTTACCGGTGACAATGAGCAGTTCTTC. This translates into CASALTGDNEQFF.

The chain combines TRBV3-1 (or the pseudogene TRBV3-2) with TRBJ2-7; 7 positions agree with TRBD1. The J segment lost 3 bases and the V segment lost 1 base, leaving 6 bases of the junction unmatched. In germline, CDR1 is LGHDT, CDR2 YNNKEL (reference sequence). CDR3 size: 15 residues. Written as DNA, the CDR3 is TGTGCCAGCAGCCAAGTGGGACAGATAAACTACGAGCAGTACTTC. Translation gives CASSQVGQINYEQYF.

As concerns this clone: Relative to the germline gene, one junction end is altered; a read error may explain this. The chain carries TRBV28 and TRBJ2-1; D may be TRBD2 (5 bases). This CDR3 is 12 amino acids long. Germline assignment: CDR1 MDHEN and CDR2 SYDVKM. CDR3 coding DNA: TGTGCCAGCAGCTACGGACTGGGCCGTTTGGTCTTC. Translated: CASSYGLGRLVF.

This clone came up once. The same CDR3 arises from other DNA sequences in this sample as well. The chain employs TRBV7-2 and TRBJ1-2; D is unresolved. The V end was cut by 1 base, the J end by 4 bases, with 7 bases between. Germline CDR1 and CDR2: SGHTA and FQGNSA. This CDR3 has 13 amino acids. As DNA, the CDR3 is TGTGCCAGCAGCTTAGGGGGAGGCTATGGCTACACCTTC. Amino acid sequence: CASSLGGGYGYTF. Based on the CDR3 plus reference TRBV7-2 and TRBJ1-2, the full variable domain is GAGVSQSPSNKVTEKGKDVELRCDPISGHTALYWYRQSLGQGLEFLIYFQGNSAPDKSGLPSDRFSAERTGGSVSTLTIQRTQQEDSAVYLCASSLGGGYGYTFGSGTRLTVV.

The chain employs TRBV19 and TRBJ1-1, with TRBD1 as a possible D gene (6 bases). The CDR3 has 13 residues. CDR1 is LNHDA, CDR2 SQIVND, per germline (reference sequence). The germline V and J ends were trimmed by 1 base and 5 bases, with 8 bases remaining between them. This CDR3 reads CASSIVQGTEAFF. The DNA of the CDR3 is TGTGCCAGTAGTATAGTCCAGGGGACTGAAGCTTTCTTT.

This clone was counted only a few times. The J gene is TRBJ1-1, the V gene TRBV7-2; D unresolved. This CDR3 has 12 residues. Per germline, CDR1 SGHTA and CDR2 FQGNSA. The V and J ends lost 0 bases and 11 bases respectively, with 10 bases between them. CDR3 region: CASSLARGIAFF. CDR3 in DNA: TGTGCCAGCAGCTTAGCGCGAGGGATTGCTTTCTTT.

This chain connects TRBV30 to TRBJ2-5; the D gene is possibly TRBD2 (5 bases). The CDR3 has 12 residues. V dropped 5 bases and J dropped 5 bases, with 12 bases sitting between them. Germline V gene sequence: CDR1 GTSNPN, CDR2 SVGIG (reference sequence). For the CDR3, the DNA is TGTGCCTGGGGACTTCCGCGGGAGACCCAGTACTTC. Its translation: CAWGLPRETQYF.

This rearrangement joins TRBV4-3 to TRBJ1-4; no clear D. The CDR3 totals 18 residues. In germline, CDR1 is LGHNA, CDR2 YSLEER. V dropped 1 base and J dropped 0 bases, with 15 bases sitting between them. CDR3 nucleotides: TGCGCCAGCAGCCAAGGGCAGGCAACGTTCTCAACTAATGAAAAACTGTTTTTT. It is translated as CASSQGQATFSTNEKLFF.

Of note for this clone: Other DNA sequences in this specimen translate into the identical CDR3. The chain recombines TRBV5-1 with TRBJ2-7; 8 bases match TRBD1. The CDR3 contains 14 residues. CDR1 and CDR2 from the germline V gene are SGHRS and YFSETQ. V shed 5 bases, J shed 0 bases, and the junction held 4 bases outside the gene matches. The CDR3 loop is CASRGQASSYEQYF. In DNA form, the CDR3 reads TGCGCCAGCAGGGGACAGGCCAGCTCCTACGAGCAGTACTTC.

The chain recombines TRBV20-1 with TRBJ2-1; D possibly corresponds to TRBD2 (6 bases). Germline-derived CDR1 and CDR2 are DFQATT and SNEGSKA (reference sequence). This CDR3 region has 17 residues. V lost 3 bases to trimming and J lost 0 bases, with 18 bases between them. The CDR3 bases are TGCAGTGCTAGTATTGGATCGGGACTTCTCTCCTACAATGAGCAGTTCTTC. Its protein product is CSASIGSGLLSYNEQFF.

The rearrangement uses TRBV6-2 or TRBV6-3 and TRBJ1-5; the D is unclear. The germline V gene has CDR1 MNHEY and CDR2 SVGEGT. V dropped 2 bases and J dropped 2 bases, with 13 bases sitting between them. This CDR3 has 16 amino acids. Here the CDR3 reads CASSYNSPRGNQPQHF. CDR3 coding DNA: TGTGCCAGCAGTTACAACTCCCCTCGGGGCAATCAGCCCCAGCATTTT.

The J gene is TRBJ2-7, the V gene TRBV6-5; 13 bases line up with TRBD2. CDR1 and CDR2 from the germline V gene are MNHEY and SVGAGI. The CDR3 covers 15 residues. V lost 4 bases to trimming and J lost 7 bases; unmatched junction nucleotides: 7. DNA for the CDR3: TGTGCCAGCAGTTCTGGACTAGCGGGAGACAGGGAGCAGTACTTC. This gives the protein CASSSGLAGDREQYF.

This clone has only one observation. J is TRBJ2-3 and V is TRBV6-4; tentative D call: TRBD1 (6 bases). Germline loops: CDR1 MRHNA, CDR2 SNTAGT. Trimming took off 5 bases at V and 1 base at J, with 7 bases between the two ends. CDR3 size: 13 residues. CDR3 nucleotides: TGTGCCAGCAGTCCAGGGGGCACAGATACGCAGTATTTT. Residues: CASSPGGTDTQYF.

The chain carries TRBV7-6 and TRBJ1-1; the match to TRBD1 covers 7 bases. V was pared by 5 bases and J by 0 bases, with 6 bases of the junction left unmatched. The CDR3 is made up of 15 amino acids. Germline-derived CDR1 and CDR2 are SGHVS and FNYEAQ. CDR3 amino acids: CASSPSGTVNTEAFF. Here the CDR3 DNA reads TGTGCCAGCAGCCCCAGTGGGACAGTGAACACTGAAGCTTTCTTT.

This rearrangement joins TRBV30 to TRBJ2-3; 15 bases align to TRBD2. Germline V gene lookup returns CDR1 GTSNPN and CDR2 SVGIG (reference sequence). The junction had 16 bases not matched to a gene; V was cut back by 0 bases and J by 6 bases. The CDR3 loop spans 20 amino acids. CDR3 bases: TGTGCCTGGAGTGTACTCCGGACTAGCGGGAGGGCCCCGGTCCGTGATACGCAGTATTTT. It specifies CAWSVLRTSGRAPVRDTQYF.

This clone was seen many times. The V call is TRBV3-1 (or the pseudogene TRBV3-2), the J call TRBJ1-6; D remains ambiguous. Trimming took 6 bases from V and 0 from J, leaving 12 bases between them. The CDR3 contains 16 residues. Germline values: CDR1 LGHDT, CDR2 YNNKEL (reference sequence). The CDR3 protein is CASRHLSLSYNSPLHF. CDR3 coding DNA: TGTGCCAGCAGACACCTTTCGCTCTCCTATAATTCACCCCTCCACTTT.

On this clone itself: A junction end diverges from the germline sequence, so it may reflect a read error. This chain's CDR3 is CASGQVELTSGRVYEQYF. CDR3 sequence (DNA): TGTGCCAGCGGCCAGGTGGAGTTGACTAGCGGGAGGGTCTACGAGCAGTACTTC. The V call is TRBV4-2, the J call TRBJ2-7; 14 bases line up with TRBD2. Germline V CDR1 and CDR2: LGHNA, YNFKEQ. This CDR3 contains 18 residues.

The V gene is TRBV19, the J gene TRBJ2-7; D remains ambiguous. V was cut by 3 bases and J by 6 bases, with 15 bases left in between. The CDR3 has 14 residues. Germline V lookup: CDR1 LNHDA, CDR2 SQIVND (reference sequence). CDR3 region: CASSMLGAAFEQYF. DNA of the CDR3: TGTGCCAGTAGTATGTTGGGCGCCGCCTTCGAGCAGTACTTC. Together with reference TRBV19 and TRBJ2-7, the CDR3 gives the full variable domain: DGGITQSPKYLFRKEGQNVTLSCEQNLNHDAMYWYRQDPGQGLRLIYYSQIVNDFQKGDIAEGYSVSREKKESFPLTVTSAQKNPTAFYLCASSMLGAAFEQYFGPGTRLTVT.

The chain combines TRBV12-3 or TRBV12-4 with TRBJ2-7; tentative D call: TRBD1 (6 bases). The CDR3 loop spans 12 amino acids. V shed 5 bases and J shed 2 bases, with 7 bases lying between them. In nucleotides, the CDR3 is TGTGCCAGCAGTCGGGACACCTACGAGCAGTACTTC. This sequence encodes CASSRDTYEQYF.

The CDR3 DNA is TGTGCCAGCAGCGTTAGAGGAAGCGGATCCACAGATACGCAGTATTTT. Translated: CASSVRGSGSTDTQYF. The chain carries TRBV9 and TRBJ2-3; a possible D gene is TRBD2 (5 bases). V was cut by 2 bases and J by 2 bases, with 15 bases left in between. From germline, CDR1 is SGDLS and CDR2 YYNGEE. The CDR3 consists of 16 residues.

The rearrangement joins TRBV10-2 to TRBJ1-4; D is undetermined. Germline assignment: CDR1 WSHSY and CDR2 SAAADI. The CDR3 is 17 residues long. V was cut by 10 bases and J by 0 bases, with 21 bases left in between. This CDR3 is CATPEKHDTATNEKLFF. The CDR3, as DNA: TGCGCCACCCCTGAGAAACATGACACCGCAACTAATGAAAAACTGTTTTTT.

The genes are TRBV4-1 and TRBJ2-7; possible D gene TRBD2, 5 bases. The V end lost 3 bases, the J end lost 3 bases, and 12 bases lay between the germline ends. The germline V gene has CDR1 MGHRA and CDR2 YSYEKL. The CDR3 length is 14 residues. The CDR3 reads CASSQDSWGYEQYF. CDR3 DNA: TGCGCCAGCAGCCAGGACTCTTGGGGCTACGAGCAGTACTTC.

The chain uses TRBV6-5 and TRBJ2-1; 11 positions agree with TRBD1. The trim removed 6 bases at V and 7 bases at J, leaving 8 bases unmatched. The germline gives CDR1 MNHEY, CDR2 SVGAGI. This CDR3 spans 15 amino acids. This chain's CDR3 is CASRITGQGVNEQFF. DNA for the CDR3: TGTGCCAGCAGAATAACGGGACAGGGGGTGAATGAGCAGTTCTTC.

V is TRBV6-5 and J is TRBJ1-1, with a weak D call TRBD1 (6 bases). Looked up from germline, CDR1 is MNHEY and CDR2 is SVGAGI. Trimming cost V 0 bases and J 6 bases, with 14 bases left between them. CDR3 length: 15 amino acids. CDR3 nucleotides: TGTGCCAGCAGTTACTCGAGGGGGGGGTTCCCTGAAGCTTTCTTT. Translated: CASSYSRGGFPEAFF.

The chain links TRBV6-1 to TRBJ1-2, with 7 positions matching TRBD1. The CDR3 runs 15 residues. The ends lost 2 bases at V and 5 bases at J; junction bases unmatched: 8. The V gene's germline CDR1 is MNHNS and CDR2 SASEGT. The chain's CDR3 is CASSEPDRVGYGYTF. The CDR3, as DNA: TGTGCCAGCAGTGAACCAGACAGGGTGGGGTATGGCTACACCTTC.